These T cell receptor beta chains were read from a single sample in a study of T cell repertoires in cytomegalovirus infection. TCRdb re-called the reads through MiXCR, storing one row per CDR3 protein. The repertoire includes 360,000 or so distinct CDR3 sequences, about a third of them detected once, and roughly 13% sits in the top ten. No antigen has been assigned to these receptors. Sample: cultured PBMCs, taken from culture after CMV antigen stimulation. These receptors were collected from a human donor in good health (CMV status not recorded). Some clones in this sample may be carry-over from other donors' samples. Both conserved end residues are part of each CDR3. A D gene is named only where the DNA matches it firmly. Not all rows give a size; the values are once, few, many and, for expanded clones, a class.

V gene	clone size	D gene	J gene	CDR3 DNA	CDR3 protein
TRBV7-6	NA	NA	TRBJ1-2	TGTGCCAGCAGCCCCAGCAGCGGGATCTATGGCTACACCTTC	CASSPSSGIYGYTF
TRBV20-1	few	TRBD2	TRBJ2-7	TGCAGTGCTAGAGGACTAGCGGGGAACTACGAGCAGTACTTC	CSARGLAGNYEQYF
TRBV7-8	once	NA	TRBJ1-4	TGTGCCAGCAGCTTTAGTCGGGGACTGGCGAATGAAAAACTGTTTTTT	CASSFSRGLANEKLFF
TRBV7-8	many	NA	TRBJ1-1	TGTGCCAGCAGCTCCTTACAGGGTAGCGCTGAAGCTTTCTTT	CASSSLQGSAEAFF
TRBV28	few	TRBD2	TRBJ2-1	TGTGCCAGCAGTCTAGGGAGAACTAGCGGGAGCTACAATGAGCAGTTCTTC	CASSLGRTSGSYNEQFF
TRBV7-9	NA	NA	TRBJ2-1	TGTGCCAGCAGCTTCATTCCGGCTACAACGTACAATGAGCAGTTCTTC	CASSFIPATTYNEQFF
TRBV27	few	NA	TRBJ1-3	TGTGCCAGCAGTTCGACAGTCTCTGGAAACACCATATATTTT	CASSSTVSGNTIYF
TRBV24-1	NA	TRBD1	TRBJ1-5	TGTGCCACCAGTGGCGCCGGGGACAGTCTCAATCAGCCCCAGCATTTT	CATSGAGDSLNQPQHF
TRBV5-1	NA	NA	TRBJ1-6	TGCGCCAGCAGCTTGACAGCCGGGCCTAATTCACCCCTCCACTTT	CASSLTAGPNSPLHF
TRBV7-2	few	TRBD1	TRBJ2-5	TGTGCCAGCAGAGGACAGGGGGCGTTAGAGACCCAGTACTTC	CASRGQGALETQYF
TRBV5-4	NA	NA	TRBJ2-6	TGTGCCAGCAGCTTGGGAGCTGGGGCCAACGTCCTGACTTTC	CASSLGAGANVLTF
TRBV10-3	NA	TRBD2	TRBJ2-2	TGTGCCATCAGTTCTAGCGGGACCGGGGAGCTGTTTTTT	CAISSSGTGELFF
TRBV30	few	NA	TRBJ1-3	TGTGCCTGGAATCAGAGGCTTTTCTCTGGAAACACCATATATTTT	CAWNQRLFSGNTIYF
TRBV7-2	NA	TRBD1	TRBJ1-2	TGTGCCAGCAGCCCGGGACAGGGAGGCTATGGCTACACCTTC	CASSPGQGGYGYTF
TRBV7-9	few	NA	TRBJ1-6	TGTGCCAGCAGCTTATTTCCGGACGCGAAGGGGTCACCCCTCCACTTT	CASSLFPDAKGSPLHF
TRBV7-2	few	NA	TRBJ2-2	TGTGCCGGGCTGGAACTATACGGGACCTCCAACACCGGGGAGCTGTTTTTT	CAGLELYGTSNTGELFF
TRBV19	NA	NA	TRBJ2-1	TGTGCCAGTAGCACCCGGGACACAATGTTTGGCAATGAGCAGTTCTTC	CASSTRDTMFGNEQFF
TRBV28	NA	TRBD2	TRBJ2-1	TGTGCCAGCCTAACGGGAGGGCGGGGGAATGAGCAGTTCTTC	CASLTGGRGNEQFF
TRBV19	NA	NA	TRBJ1-2	TGTGCCAGTACCAATGGCGGCGGCAGAGTCTATGGCTACACCTTC	CASTNGGGRVYGYTF
TRBV28	NA	NA	TRBJ2-3	TGTGCCAGCAGAGGACCCGGGGGTGCGCAGTATTTT	CASRGPGGAQYF